This T cell receptor (beta chain) emerged from a study of blood T cell repertoires in COVID-19. Study-level information: Donors in the United States, Italy and Spain gave samples during acute or convalescent COVID-19. T cells, B-cell-depleted T cells, or PBMCs provided the cDNA or gDNA that served as material.

Authors' analysis steps: Estimation of nucleated cell counts relied on the amplification of reference gene primers. Produced via immunoSEQ multiplex PCR; TCRdb's table is partial and in-frame only. V and J calls and clone size follow that table, whereas D and trimming were derived from the DNA. The data contain under 250,000 clones, roughly 81% of them singletons. The clonotype originates from a man aged 50 or older with acute or convalescent COVID-19. Sequencing was done on a sample of peripheral blood.

The CDR3 sequence: CASSLSRGASYNEQFF. Written as DNA, the CDR3 is TGTGCCAGCAGTTTATCTCGGGGGGCGTCGTACAATGAGCAGTTCTTC. V is TRBV27 and J is TRBJ2-1; a weak D match, TRBD2 (7 bases). Germline loops: CDR1 MNHEY, CDR2 SMNVEV (reference sequence). The CDR3 totals 16 residues. V gave up 0 bases and J gave up 4 bases, with 13 bases separating them.